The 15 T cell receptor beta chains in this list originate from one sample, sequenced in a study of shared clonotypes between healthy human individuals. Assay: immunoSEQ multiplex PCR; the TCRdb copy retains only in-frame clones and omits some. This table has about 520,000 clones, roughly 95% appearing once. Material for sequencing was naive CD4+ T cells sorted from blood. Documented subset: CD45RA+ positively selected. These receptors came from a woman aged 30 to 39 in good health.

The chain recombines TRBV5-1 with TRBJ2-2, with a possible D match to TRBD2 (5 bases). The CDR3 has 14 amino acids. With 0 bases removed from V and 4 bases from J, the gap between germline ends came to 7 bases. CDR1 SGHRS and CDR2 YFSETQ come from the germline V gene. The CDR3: CASSLVRGTGELFF. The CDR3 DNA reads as TGCGCCAGCAGCTTGGTTCGGGGCACCGGGGAGCTGTTTTTT.

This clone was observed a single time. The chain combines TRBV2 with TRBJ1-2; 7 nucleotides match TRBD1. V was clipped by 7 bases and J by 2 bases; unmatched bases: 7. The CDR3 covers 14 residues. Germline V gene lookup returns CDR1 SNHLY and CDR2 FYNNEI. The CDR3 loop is CASNLSGQNYGYTF. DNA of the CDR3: TGTGCCAGCAATTTATCGGGACAGAACTATGGCTACACCTTC. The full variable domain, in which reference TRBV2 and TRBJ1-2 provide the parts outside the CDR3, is EPEVTQTPSHQVTQMGQEVILRCVPISNHLYFYWYRQILGQKVEFLVSFYNNEISEKSEIFDDQFSVERPDGSNFTLKIRSTKLEDSAMYFCASNLSGQNYGYTFGSGTRLTVV.

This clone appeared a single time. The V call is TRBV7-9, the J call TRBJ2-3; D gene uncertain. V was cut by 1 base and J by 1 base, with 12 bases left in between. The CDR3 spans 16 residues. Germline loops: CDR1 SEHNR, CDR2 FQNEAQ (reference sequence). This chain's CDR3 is CASSLGIGPGTDTQYF. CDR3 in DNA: TGTGCCAGCAGCTTAGGAATAGGGCCCGGCACAGATACGCAGTATTTT. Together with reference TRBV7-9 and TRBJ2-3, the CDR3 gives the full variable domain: DTGVSQNPRHKITKRGQNVTFRCDPISEHNRLYWYRQTLGQGPEFLTYFQNEAQLEKSRLLSDRFSAERPKGSFSTLEIQRTEQGDSAMYLCASSLGIGPGTDTQYFGPGTRLTVL.

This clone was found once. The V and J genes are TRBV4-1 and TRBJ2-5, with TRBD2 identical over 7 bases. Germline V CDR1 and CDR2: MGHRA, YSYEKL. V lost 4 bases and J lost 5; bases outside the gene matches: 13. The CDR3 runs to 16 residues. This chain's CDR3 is CASSRPGLRGWETQYF. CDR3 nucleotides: TGCGCCAGCAGCCGTCCGGGACTAAGAGGGTGGGAGACCCAGTACTTC.

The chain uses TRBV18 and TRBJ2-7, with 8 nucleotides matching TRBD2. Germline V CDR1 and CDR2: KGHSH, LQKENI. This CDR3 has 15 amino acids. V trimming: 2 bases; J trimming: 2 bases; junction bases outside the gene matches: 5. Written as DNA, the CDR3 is TGTGCCAGCTCACCAAGCGGGGGCGGGACCTACGAGCAGTACTTC. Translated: CASSPSGGGTYEQYF. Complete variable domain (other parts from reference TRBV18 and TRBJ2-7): NAGVMQNPRHLVRRRGQEARLRCSPMKGHSHVYWYRQLPEEGLKFMVYLQKENIIDESGMPKERFSAEFPKEGPSILRIQQVVRGDSAAYFCASSPSGGGTYEQYFGPGTRLTVT.

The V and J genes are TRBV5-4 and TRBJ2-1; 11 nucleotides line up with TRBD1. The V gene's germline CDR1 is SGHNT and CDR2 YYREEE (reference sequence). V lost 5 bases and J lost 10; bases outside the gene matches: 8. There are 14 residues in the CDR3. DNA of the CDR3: TGTGCCAGCAGGGCGGGACAGGGGGGGAACGAGCAGTTCTTC. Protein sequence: CASRAGQGGNEQFF.

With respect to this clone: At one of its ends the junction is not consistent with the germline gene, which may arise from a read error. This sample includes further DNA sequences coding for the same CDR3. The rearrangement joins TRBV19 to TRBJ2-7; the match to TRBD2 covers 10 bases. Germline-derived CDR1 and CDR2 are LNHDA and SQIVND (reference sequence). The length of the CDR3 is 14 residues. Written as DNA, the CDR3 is TGTGCCAGCAGTCGATCCGGGACTAGCGACGAACAGTACTTC. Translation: CASSRSGTSDEQYF.

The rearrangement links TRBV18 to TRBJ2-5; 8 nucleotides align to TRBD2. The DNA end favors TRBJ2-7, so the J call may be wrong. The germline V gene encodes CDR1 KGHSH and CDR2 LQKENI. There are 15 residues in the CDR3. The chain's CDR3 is CASSPLAGRSAEQYF. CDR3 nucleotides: TGTGCCAGCTCACCTCTAGCGGGTAGGTCCGCCGAGCAGTACTTC.

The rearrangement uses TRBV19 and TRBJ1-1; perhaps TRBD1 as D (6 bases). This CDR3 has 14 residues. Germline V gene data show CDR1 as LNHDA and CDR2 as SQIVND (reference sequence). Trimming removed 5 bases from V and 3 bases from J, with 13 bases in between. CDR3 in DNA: TGTGCCAGTAGTCCCCGGACAGCCCACACTGAAGCTTTCTTT. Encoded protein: CASSPRTAHTEAFF.

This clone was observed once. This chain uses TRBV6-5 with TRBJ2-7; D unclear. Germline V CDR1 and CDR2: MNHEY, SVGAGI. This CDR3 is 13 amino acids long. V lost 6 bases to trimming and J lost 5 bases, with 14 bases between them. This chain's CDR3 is CASRLTLENEQYF. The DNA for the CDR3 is TGTGCCAGCAGGTTGACCTTAGAGAACGAGCAGTACTTC.

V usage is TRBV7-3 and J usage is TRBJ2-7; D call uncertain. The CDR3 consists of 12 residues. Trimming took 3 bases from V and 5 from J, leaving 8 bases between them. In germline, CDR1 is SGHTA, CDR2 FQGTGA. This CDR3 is CASSFNGDEQYF. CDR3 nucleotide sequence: TGTGCCAGCAGCTTTAACGGTGACGAGCAGTACTTC.

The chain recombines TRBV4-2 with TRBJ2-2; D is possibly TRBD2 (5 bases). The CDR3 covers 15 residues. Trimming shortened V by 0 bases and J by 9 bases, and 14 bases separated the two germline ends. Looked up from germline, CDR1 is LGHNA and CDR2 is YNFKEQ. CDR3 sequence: CASSQEEGSQRELFF. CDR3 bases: TGTGCCAGCAGCCAAGAAGAGGGCTCTCAAAGGGAGCTGTTTTTT.

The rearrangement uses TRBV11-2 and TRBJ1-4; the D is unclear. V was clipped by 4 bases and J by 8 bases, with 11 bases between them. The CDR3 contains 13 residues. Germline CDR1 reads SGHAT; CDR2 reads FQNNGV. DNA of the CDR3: TGTGCCAGCAGCTCGGACGATGGGGAAAAACTGTTTTTT. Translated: CASSSDDGEKLFF. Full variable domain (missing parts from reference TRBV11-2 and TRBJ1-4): EAGVAQSPRYKIIEKRQSVAFWCNPISGHATLYWYQQILGQGPKLLIQFQNNGVVDDSQLPKDRFSAERLKGVDSTLKIQPAKLEDSAVYLCASSSDDGEKLFFGSGTQLSVL.

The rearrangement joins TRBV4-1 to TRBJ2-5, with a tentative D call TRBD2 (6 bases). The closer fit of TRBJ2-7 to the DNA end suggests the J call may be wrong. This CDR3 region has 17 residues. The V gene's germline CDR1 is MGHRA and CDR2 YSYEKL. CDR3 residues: CASSQEGGEMSSYEQYF. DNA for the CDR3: TGCGCCAGCAGCCAAGAGGGCGGGGAAATGAGCTCCTACGAGCAGTACTTC.

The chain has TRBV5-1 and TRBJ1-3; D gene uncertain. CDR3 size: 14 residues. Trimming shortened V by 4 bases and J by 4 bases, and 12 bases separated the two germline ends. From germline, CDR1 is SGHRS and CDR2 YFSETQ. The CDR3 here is CASSPGYEGNTIYF. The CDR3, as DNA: TGCGCCAGCAGCCCGGGATACGAGGGAAACACCATATATTTT.